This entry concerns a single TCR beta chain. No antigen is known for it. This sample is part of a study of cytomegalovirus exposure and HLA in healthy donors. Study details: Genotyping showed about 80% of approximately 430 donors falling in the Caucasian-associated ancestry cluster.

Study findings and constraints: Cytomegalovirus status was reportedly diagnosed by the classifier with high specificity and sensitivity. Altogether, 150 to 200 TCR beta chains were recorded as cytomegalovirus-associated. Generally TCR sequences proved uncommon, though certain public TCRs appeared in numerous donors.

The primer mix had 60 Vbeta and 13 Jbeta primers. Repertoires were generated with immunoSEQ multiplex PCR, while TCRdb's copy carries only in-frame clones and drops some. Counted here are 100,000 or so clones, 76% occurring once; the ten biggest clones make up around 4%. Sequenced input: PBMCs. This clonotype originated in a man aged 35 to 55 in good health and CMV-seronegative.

Here the CDR3 reads CASSRIAGSMGETQYF. For the CDR3, the DNA is TGTGCCAGCAGCCGAATAGCGGGGAGTATGGGAGAGACCCAGTACTTC. This chain joins TRBV4-2 and TRBJ2-5; 8 bases line up with TRBD2. Germline CDR1 reads LGHNA; CDR2 reads YNFKEQ. V dropped 4 bases and J dropped 4; count of bases not matched to a gene: 11. CDR3 size: 16 residues.